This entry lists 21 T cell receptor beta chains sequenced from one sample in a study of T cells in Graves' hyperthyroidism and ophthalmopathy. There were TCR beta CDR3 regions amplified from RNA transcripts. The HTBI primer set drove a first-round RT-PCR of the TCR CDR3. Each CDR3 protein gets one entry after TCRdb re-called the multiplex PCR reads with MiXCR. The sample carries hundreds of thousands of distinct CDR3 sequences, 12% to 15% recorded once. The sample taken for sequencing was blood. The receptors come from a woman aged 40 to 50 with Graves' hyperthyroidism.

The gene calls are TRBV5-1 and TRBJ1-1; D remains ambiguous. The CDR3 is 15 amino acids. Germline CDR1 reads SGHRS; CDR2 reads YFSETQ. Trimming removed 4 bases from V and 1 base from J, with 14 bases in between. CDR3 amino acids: CASSLILGTNTEAFF. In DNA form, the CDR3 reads TGCGCCAGCAGCCTCATTCTGGGAACGAACACTGAAGCTTTCTTT. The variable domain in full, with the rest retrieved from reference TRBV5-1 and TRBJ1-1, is KAGVTQTPRYLIKTRGQQVTLSCSPISGHRSVSWYQQTPGQGLQFLFEYFSETQRNKGNFPGRFSGRQFSNSRSEMNVSTLELGDSALYLCASSLILGTNTEAFFGQGTRLTVV.

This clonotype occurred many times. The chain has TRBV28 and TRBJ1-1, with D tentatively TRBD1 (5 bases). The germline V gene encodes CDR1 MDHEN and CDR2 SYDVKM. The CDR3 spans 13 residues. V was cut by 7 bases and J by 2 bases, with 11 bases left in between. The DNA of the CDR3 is TGTGCCAGCACCTATAGGGGTAACACTGAAGCTTTCTTT. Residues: CASTYRGNTEAFF.

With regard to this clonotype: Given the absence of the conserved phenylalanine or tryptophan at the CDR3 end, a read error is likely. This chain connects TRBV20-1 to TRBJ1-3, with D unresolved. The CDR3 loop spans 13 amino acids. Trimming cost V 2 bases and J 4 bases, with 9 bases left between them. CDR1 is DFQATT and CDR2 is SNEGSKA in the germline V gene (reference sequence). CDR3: CSARIFTGNTIYL. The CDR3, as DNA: TGCAGTGCTAGAATCTTTACAGGAAACACCATATATCTT.

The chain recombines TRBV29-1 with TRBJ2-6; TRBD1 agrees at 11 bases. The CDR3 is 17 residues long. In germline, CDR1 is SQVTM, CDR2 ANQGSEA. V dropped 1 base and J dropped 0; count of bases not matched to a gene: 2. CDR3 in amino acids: CSVEGTGGSSGANVLTF. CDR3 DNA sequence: TGCAGCGTTGAAGGGACAGGGGGCTCCTCTGGGGCCAACGTCCTGACTTTC.

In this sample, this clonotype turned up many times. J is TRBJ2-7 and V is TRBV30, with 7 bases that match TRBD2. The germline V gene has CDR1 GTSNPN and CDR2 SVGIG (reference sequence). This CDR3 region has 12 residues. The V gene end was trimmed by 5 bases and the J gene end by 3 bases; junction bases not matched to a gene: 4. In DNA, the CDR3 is TGTGCCTGGGGCGGCGGGAGCTACGAGCAGTACTTC. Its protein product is CAWGGGSYEQYF.

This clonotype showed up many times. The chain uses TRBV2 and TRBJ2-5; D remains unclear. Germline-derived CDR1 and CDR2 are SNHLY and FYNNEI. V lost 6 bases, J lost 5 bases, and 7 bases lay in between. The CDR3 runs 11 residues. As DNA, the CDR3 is TGTGCCAGCAGACGAACGGAGACCCAGTACTTC. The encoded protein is CASRRTETQYF.

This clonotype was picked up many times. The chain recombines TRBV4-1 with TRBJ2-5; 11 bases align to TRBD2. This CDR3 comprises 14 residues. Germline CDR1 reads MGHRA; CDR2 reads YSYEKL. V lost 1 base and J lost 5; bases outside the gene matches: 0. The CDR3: CASSQVAGGETQYF. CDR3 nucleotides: TGCGCCAGCAGCCAAGTAGCGGGGGGGGAGACCCAGTACTTC.

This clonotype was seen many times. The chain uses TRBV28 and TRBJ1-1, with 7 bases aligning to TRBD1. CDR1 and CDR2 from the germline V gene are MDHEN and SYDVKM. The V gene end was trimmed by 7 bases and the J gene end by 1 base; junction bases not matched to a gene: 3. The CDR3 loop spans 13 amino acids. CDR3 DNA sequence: TGTGCCAGCATGGGGACAGCGAACACTGAAGCTTTCTTT. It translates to CASMGTANTEAFF.

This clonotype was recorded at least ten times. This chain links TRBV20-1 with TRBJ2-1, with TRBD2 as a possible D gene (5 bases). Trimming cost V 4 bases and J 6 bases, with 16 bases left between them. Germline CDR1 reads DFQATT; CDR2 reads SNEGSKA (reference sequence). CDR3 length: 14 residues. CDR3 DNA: TGCAGTGCTATGGAGATTGGGGAGAGCAATGAGCAGTTCTTC. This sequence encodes CSAMEIGESNEQFF.

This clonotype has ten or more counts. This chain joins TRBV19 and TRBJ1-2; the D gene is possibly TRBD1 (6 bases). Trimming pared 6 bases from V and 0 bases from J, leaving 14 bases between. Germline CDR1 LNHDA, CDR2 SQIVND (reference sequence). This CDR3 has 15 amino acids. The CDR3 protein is CASSGADRTNYGYTF. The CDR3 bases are TGTGCCAGTAGCGGAGCCGACAGGACTAACTATGGCTACACCTTC.

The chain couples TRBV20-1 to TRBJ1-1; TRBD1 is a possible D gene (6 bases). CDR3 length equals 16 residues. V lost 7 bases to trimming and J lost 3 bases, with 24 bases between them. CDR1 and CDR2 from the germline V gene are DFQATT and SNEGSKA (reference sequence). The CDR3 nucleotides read TGCAGTGTCCTCGCGTCGTGGGACACCATGGACACTGAAGCTTTCTTT. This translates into CSVLASWDTMDTEAFF.

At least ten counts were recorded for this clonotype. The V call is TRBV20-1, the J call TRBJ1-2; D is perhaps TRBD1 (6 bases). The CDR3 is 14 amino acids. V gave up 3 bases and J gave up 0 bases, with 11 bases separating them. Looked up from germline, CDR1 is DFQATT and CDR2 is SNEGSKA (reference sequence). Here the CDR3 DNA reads TGCAGTGCTAGGGGGACACTATCTAACTATGGCTACACCTTC. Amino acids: CSARGTLSNYGYTF.

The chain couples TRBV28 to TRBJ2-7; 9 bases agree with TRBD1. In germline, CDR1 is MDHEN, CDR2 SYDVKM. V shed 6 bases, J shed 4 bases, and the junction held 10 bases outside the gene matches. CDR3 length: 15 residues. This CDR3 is CASSIPGQGAYEQYF. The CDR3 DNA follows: TGTGCCAGCAGCATCCCGGGACAGGGAGCTTACGAGCAGTACTTC.

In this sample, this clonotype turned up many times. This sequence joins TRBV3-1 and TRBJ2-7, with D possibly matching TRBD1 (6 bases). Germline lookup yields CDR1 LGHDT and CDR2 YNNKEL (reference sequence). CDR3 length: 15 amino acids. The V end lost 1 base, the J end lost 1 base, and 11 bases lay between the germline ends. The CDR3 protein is CASSQGVQGSYEQYF. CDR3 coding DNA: TGTGCCAGCAGCCAAGGGGTACAGGGTTCCTACGAGCAGTACTTC.

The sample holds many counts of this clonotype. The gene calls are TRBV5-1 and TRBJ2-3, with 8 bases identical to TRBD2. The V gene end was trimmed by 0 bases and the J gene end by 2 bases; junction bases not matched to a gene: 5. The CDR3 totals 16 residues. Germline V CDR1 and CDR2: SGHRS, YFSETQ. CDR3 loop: CASSLGTSPATDTQYF. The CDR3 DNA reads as TGCGCCAGCAGCTTGGGGACTAGCCCCGCCACAGATACGCAGTATTTT.

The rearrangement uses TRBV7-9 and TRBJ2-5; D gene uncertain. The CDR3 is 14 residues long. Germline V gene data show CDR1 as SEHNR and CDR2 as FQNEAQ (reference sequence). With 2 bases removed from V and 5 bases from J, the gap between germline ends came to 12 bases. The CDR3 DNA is TGTGCCAGCAGCTTAAATGGGGTAGGCGAGACCCAGTACTTC. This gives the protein CASSLNGVGETQYF.

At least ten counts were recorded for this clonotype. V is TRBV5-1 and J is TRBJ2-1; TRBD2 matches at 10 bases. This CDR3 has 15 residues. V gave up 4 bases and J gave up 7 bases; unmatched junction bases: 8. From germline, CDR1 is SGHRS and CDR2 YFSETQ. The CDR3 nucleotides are TGCGCCAGCAGCCCTCTAGCGGGAGTTTCGAATGAGCAGTTCTTC. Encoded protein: CASSPLAGVSNEQFF.

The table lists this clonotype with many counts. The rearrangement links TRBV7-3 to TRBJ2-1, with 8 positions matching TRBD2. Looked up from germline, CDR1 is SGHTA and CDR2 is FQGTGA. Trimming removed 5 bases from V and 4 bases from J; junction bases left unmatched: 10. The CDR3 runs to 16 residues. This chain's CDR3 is CASSLGLGAIYNEQFF. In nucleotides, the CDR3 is TGTGCCAGCAGCCTGGGACTAGGGGCAATATACAATGAGCAGTTCTTC.

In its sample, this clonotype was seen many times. CDR3 DNA sequence: TGTGCCAGCAGCCAAGTCAGGGGCGTTGAGCAGTACTTC. Amino acids: CASSQVRGVEQYF. This chain links TRBV14 with TRBJ2-7; D possibly corresponds to TRBD1 (6 bases). This CDR3 spans 13 amino acids. V was shortened by 1 base and J by 7 bases, with 11 bases between the two germline ends. CDR1 is SGHDN, CDR2 FVKESK, per germline.

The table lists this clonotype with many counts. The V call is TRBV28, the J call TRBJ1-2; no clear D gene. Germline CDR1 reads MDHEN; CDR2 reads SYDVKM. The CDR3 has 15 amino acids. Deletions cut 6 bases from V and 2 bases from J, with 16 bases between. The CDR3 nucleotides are TGTGCCAGCAGCCTCCCCGGGCCTATAAACTATGGCTACACCTTC. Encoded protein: CASSLPGPINYGYTF.

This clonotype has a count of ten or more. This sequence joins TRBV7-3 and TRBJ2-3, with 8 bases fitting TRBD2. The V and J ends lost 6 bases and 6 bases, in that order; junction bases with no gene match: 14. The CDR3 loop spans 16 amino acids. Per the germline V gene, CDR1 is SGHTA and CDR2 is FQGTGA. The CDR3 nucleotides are TGTGCCAGCAGTCGGGGAGCGCGGGAGGTTTTTGATACGCAGTATTTT. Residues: CASSRGAREVFDTQYF.